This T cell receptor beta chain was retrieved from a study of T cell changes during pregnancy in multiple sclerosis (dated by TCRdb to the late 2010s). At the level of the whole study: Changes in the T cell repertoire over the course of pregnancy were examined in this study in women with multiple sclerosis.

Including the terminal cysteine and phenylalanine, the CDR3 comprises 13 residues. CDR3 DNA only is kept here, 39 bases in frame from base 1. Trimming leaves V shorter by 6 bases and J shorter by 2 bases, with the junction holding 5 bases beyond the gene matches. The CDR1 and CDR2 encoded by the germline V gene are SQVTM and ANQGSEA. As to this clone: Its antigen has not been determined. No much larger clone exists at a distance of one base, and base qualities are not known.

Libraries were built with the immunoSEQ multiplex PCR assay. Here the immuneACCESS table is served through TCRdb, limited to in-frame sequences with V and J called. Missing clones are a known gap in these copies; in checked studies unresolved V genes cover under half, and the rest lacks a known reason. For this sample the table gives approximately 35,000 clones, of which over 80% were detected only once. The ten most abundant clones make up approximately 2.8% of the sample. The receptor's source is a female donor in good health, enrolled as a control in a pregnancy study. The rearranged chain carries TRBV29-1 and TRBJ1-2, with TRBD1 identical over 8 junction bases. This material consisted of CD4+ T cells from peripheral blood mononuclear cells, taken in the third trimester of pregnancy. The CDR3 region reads CSVRDRLNYGYTF. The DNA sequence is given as TGCAGCGTCCGGGACAGGTTAAACTATGGCTACACCTTC. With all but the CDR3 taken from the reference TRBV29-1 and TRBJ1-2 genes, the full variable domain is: SAVISQKPSRDICQRGTSLTIQCQVDSQVTMMFWYRQQPGQSLTLIATANQGSEATYESGFVIDKFPISRPNLTFSTLTVSNMSPEDSSIYLCSVRDRLNYGYTFGSGTRLTVV.